These 18 T cell receptor beta chains originate from one sample sequenced in a study of blood T cells in healthy people across ages. Alongside a J-beta primer mix, a sample-barcoded 5' primer served in a second PCR lasting roughly 7 to 11 cycles. One entry per CDR3 protein results from TCRdb running MiXCR on the 5' RACE reads. This sample has more than 1,000,000 distinct CDR3 sequences, with roughly a quarter found just once. In addition, the sample was reused for a study of T cells of mothers and their children.

Material: blood. The origin of the receptors is a girl between 2 and 10 years old in good health.

The V and J genes are TRBV5-6 and TRBJ2-5, with TRBD1 as a possible D gene (5 bases). The CDR3 spans 16 residues. V was shortened by 0 bases and J by 1 base, with 13 bases between the two germline ends. The germline gives CDR1 SGHDT, CDR2 YYEEEE. The CDR3 coding sequence is TGTGCCAGCAGCTTGGGTGGCTGGACACCCCAAGAGACCCAGTACTTC. Translated, it gives CASSLGGWTPQETQYF.

This clonotype was detected a few times. V gene TRBV28 combines with J gene TRBJ2-5; D is possibly TRBD1 (6 bases). This CDR3 comprises 13 residues. The ends were cut back, 6 bases at V and 5 bases at J, with 13 bases in the middle. CDR1 and CDR2 (germline): MDHEN, SYDVKM. This CDR3 is CASRIQGWETQYF. CDR3 DNA: TGTGCCAGCAGGATACAGGGTTGGGAGACCCAGTACTTC.

The sample holds a few counts of this clonotype. This chain connects TRBV12-3 or TRBV12-4 to TRBJ1-1, with 8 positions matching TRBD1. The CDR3 length is 14 residues. Trimming at V came to 7 bases and at J to 5 bases, leaving 9 bases not matched to a gene. The CDR3 spells CASTDDRGGTEAFF. CDR3 sequence (DNA): TGTGCCAGCACCGACGACAGGGGAGGTACTGAAGCTTTCTTT.

A few counts support this clonotype. V usage is TRBV28 and J usage is TRBJ1-1; D possibly corresponds to TRBD1 (6 bases). Trimming removed 3 bases at V and 1 base at J, with 15 bases between. The CDR3 has 16 residues. Germline values: CDR1 MDHEN, CDR2 SYDVKM. CDR3: CASSFVQGNGNTEAFF. The CDR3 nucleotides are TGTGCCAGCAGTTTCGTCCAGGGGAACGGGAACACTGAAGCTTTCTTT.

The DNA for the CDR3 is TGCAGTGCTAGAGACCGCAGGGGGGGCGTGGTGGACGCTGAAGCTTTCTTT. Encoded protein: CSARDRRGGVVDAEAFF. This chain joins TRBV20-1 and TRBJ1-1, with 7 bases fitting TRBD1. From germline, CDR1 is DFQATT and CDR2 SNEGSKA (reference sequence). The trim removed 0 bases at V and 6 bases at J, leaving 16 bases unmatched. This CDR3 contains 17 residues.

This clonotype was observed a handful of times. The genes are TRBV20-1 and TRBJ2-7; D is perhaps TRBD2 (6 bases). The germline gives CDR1 DFQATT, CDR2 SNEGSKA (reference sequence). The V end was cut by 3 bases, the J end by 6 bases, with 18 bases between. The CDR3 covers 14 residues. The CDR3 loop is CSASSAGPMSEQYF. The CDR3 nucleotides read TGCAGTGCTAGTAGTGCGGGACCGATGTCCGAGCAGTACTTC.

The rearrangement links TRBV13 to TRBJ2-2; the D is unclear. The length of the CDR3 is 11 residues. Trimming shortened V by 10 bases and J by 7 bases, and 10 bases separated the two germline ends. Germline loops: CDR1 PRHDT, CDR2 FYEKMQ (reference sequence). CDR3 nucleotide sequence: TGTGCCACCAAGAGAGGCGGGGAGCTGTTTTTT. This gives the protein CATKRGGELFF.

With respect to this clonotype: The junction differs from germline at one of its ends, possibly a read error. V is TRBV28 and J is TRBJ2-5; no reliable D call. This CDR3 contains 13 residues. Per germline, CDR1 MDHEN and CDR2 SYDVKM. The CDR3 sequence is CACSFEAPGTQYF. CDR3 DNA sequence: TGTGCCTGCAGTTTTGAGGCCCCCGGGACCCAGTACTTC. Looking up the rest from reference TRBV28 and TRBJ2-5 gives the full variable domain: DVKVTQSSRYLVKRTGEKVFLECVQDMDHENMFWYRQDPGLGLRLIYFSYDVKMKEKGDIPEGYSVSREKKERFSLILESASTNQTSMYLCACSFEAPGTQYFGPGTRLLVL.

This clonotype was seen more than once but under ten times. The J gene is TRBJ2-5, the V gene TRBV11-3; tentatively, D is TRBD2 (5 bases). Per the germline V gene, CDR1 is SGHNT and CDR2 is YENEEA. V was clipped by 8 bases and J by 1 base, with 17 bases between them. CDR3 length: 15 residues. DNA for the CDR3: TGTGCCAGCCGACCTAACGGGGAGCTCCAAGAGACCCAGTACTTC. Amino acids: CASRPNGELQETQYF.

This clonotype has more than one count but fewer than ten. Since a much larger clone is just one base distant, this may be a read error. The chain joins TRBV11-2 to TRBJ2-5; 8 bases are shared with TRBD1. Germline V CDR1 and CDR2: SGHAT, FQNNGV. The CDR3 totals 16 residues. In nucleotides, the CDR3 is TGTGCCGGCAGCTTAGATTTAGGACAGGGATGGGAGACCCAGTACTTC. Protein: CAGSLDLGQGWETQYF.

The rearrangement joins TRBV18 to TRBJ2-7; D might be TRBD1 (6 bases). With 1 base removed from V and 4 bases from J, the gap between germline ends came to 11 bases. Germline assignment: CDR1 KGHSH and CDR2 LQKENI. The CDR3 has 14 amino acids. CDR3 in amino acids: CASSPQDSGYEQYF. The CDR3 nucleotides are TGTGCCAGCTCACCACAGGACAGCGGTTACGAGCAGTACTTC. Combining the CDR3 with reference TRBV18 and TRBJ2-7 gives the whole variable domain NAGVMQNPRHLVRRRGQEARLRCSPMKGHSHVYWYRQLPEEGLKFMVYLQKENIIDESGMPKERFSAEFPKEGPSILRIQQVVRGDSAAYFCASSPQDSGYEQYFGPGTRLTVT.

The chain employs TRBV2 and TRBJ1-6; 8 bases line up with TRBD1. The CDR3 totals 14 residues. Germline CDR1 SNHLY, CDR2 FYNNEI. V was pared by 7 bases and J by 9 bases, with 8 bases of the junction left unmatched. This CDR3 reads CASTADRVGSPLHF. CDR3 nucleotides: TGTGCCAGCACGGCGGACAGGGTGGGTTCACCCCTCCACTTT.

The genes are TRBV29-1 and TRBJ2-3, with TRBD2 matching 11 bases. This CDR3 comprises 16 residues. J gave up 2 bases and V 6 bases, and 10 bases lay outside the gene matches. Germline lookup yields CDR1 SQVTM and CDR2 ANQGSEA. Written as DNA, the CDR3 is TGCAGCGTAGTTATTGGACTAGCGGGTTTCACAGATACGCAGTATTTT. Its protein is CSVVIGLAGFTDTQYF.

The chain has TRBV4-1 and TRBJ1-5; D is unresolved. The V gene lost 0 bases and the J gene lost 7 bases, with 13 bases spanning the gap. CDR3 length: 15 amino acids. Germline values: CDR1 MGHRA, CDR2 YSYEKL. The CDR3 sequence is CASSQDGEVWQPQHF. The CDR3 DNA follows: TGCGCCAGCAGCCAAGATGGGGAGGTCTGGCAGCCCCAGCATTTT.

This chain joins TRBV24-1 and TRBJ2-3; D may be TRBD2 (5 bases). Deletions cut 6 bases from V and 4 bases from J, with 7 bases between. The CDR3 runs to 12 residues. Per the germline V gene, CDR1 is KGHDR and CDR2 is SFDVKD. Here the CDR3 DNA reads TGTGCCACCAGTTACGGGGCAGATACGCAGTATTTT. Protein sequence: CATSYGADTQYF.

This clonotype was observed a few times. The chain has TRBV7-6 and TRBJ1-1, with unresolved D. V lost 7 bases and J 1 base, leaving 10 bases between the germline ends. The CDR3 has 13 amino acids. Germline CDR1 SGHVS, CDR2 FNYEAQ. This chain's CDR3 is CASNRVTNTEAFF. DNA for the CDR3: TGTGCCAGCAACCGGGTCACGAACACTGAAGCTTTCTTT.

This clonotype came up a few times. CDR3 region: CASTGDSYNEQFF. In nucleotides, the CDR3 is TGCGCCAGCACAGGGGACTCCTACAATGAGCAGTTCTTC. The chain employs TRBV4-1 and TRBJ2-1; the D gene is possibly TRBD1 (6 bases). The CDR3 contains 13 residues. V dropped 7 bases and J dropped 0 bases, with 7 bases sitting between them. The V gene's germline CDR1 is MGHRA and CDR2 YSYEKL.

The rearrangement links TRBV12-3 or TRBV12-4 to TRBJ2-5; D perhaps matches TRBD1 (6 bases). The CDR3 consists of 13 residues. V was shortened by 4 bases and J by 3 bases, with 9 bases between the two germline ends. The DNA of the CDR3 is TGTGCCAGCAGTTCGGGACACGAAGAGACCCAGTACTTC. Amino acid sequence: CASSSGHEETQYF.